The 24 T cell receptor beta chains presented below share a single source sample, sequenced in a study of blood T cell repertoires in COVID-19. Sequencing was performed with immunoSEQ multiplex PCR; in TCRdb, only in-frame clones are kept and a portion is missing. The sample contains about 270,000 clones, approximately 89% of which appear only once. Sequencing input: PBMCs or T cells enriched from blood (not recorded which). The receptors were gathered from a woman aged 18-29 years who had recovered from COVID-19.

With respect to this clone: Other DNA sequences in this specimen translate into the identical CDR3. The V gene is TRBV11-2, the J gene TRBJ1-1; no firm D call. CDR1 and CDR2 (germline): SGHAT, FQNNGV. V was pared by 1 base and J by 2 bases, with 8 bases between. The CDR3 is 14 amino acids. For the CDR3, the DNA is TGTGCCAGCAGCTTAGTATCCGGTAACACTGAAGCTTTCTTT. Encoded protein: CASSLVSGNTEAFF.

V is TRBV14 and J is TRBJ2-1; no definite D call. Germline V lookup: CDR1 SGHDN, CDR2 FVKESK. V lost 0 bases, J lost 3 bases, and 6 bases lay in between. The CDR3 is made up of 14 amino acids. CDR3 residues: CASSQDGLYNEQFF. The DNA of the CDR3 is TGTGCCAGCAGCCAAGATGGCCTCTACAATGAGCAGTTCTTC.

The rearrangement links TRBV9 to TRBJ2-1; TRBD2 matches at 12 bases. The CDR3 loop spans 17 amino acids. Per the germline V gene, CDR1 is SGDLS and CDR2 is YYNGEE. The J segment lost 1 base and the V segment lost 4 bases, leaving 6 bases of the junction unmatched. The CDR3 protein is CASSPTGLAGSYNEQFF. The CDR3 DNA reads as TGTGCCAGCAGCCCGACTGGACTAGCGGGGTCCTACAATGAGCAGTTCTTC.

The DNA of the CDR3 is TGCGCCAGCAGCTTTACTAGCGGACGGGGTGAGCAGTTCTTC. This gives the protein CASSFTSGRGEQFF. The chain carries TRBV5-1 and TRBJ2-1, with TRBD2 matching over 8 bases. The CDR3 loop spans 14 amino acids. Per the germline V gene, CDR1 is SGHRS and CDR2 is YFSETQ. The trim removed 2 bases at V and 9 bases at J, leaving 7 bases unmatched.

The V and J genes are TRBV7-3 and TRBJ2-7; 7 nucleotides agree with TRBD1. V gave up 0 bases and J gave up 4 bases; unmatched junction bases: 3. The CDR3 covers 14 residues. Germline CDR1 reads SGHTA; CDR2 reads FQGTGA. The CDR3 loop reads CASSLTGTAYEQYF. The CDR3 nucleotides read TGTGCCAGCAGCTTAACCGGGACAGCTTACGAGCAGTACTTC.

The gene calls are TRBV19 and TRBJ2-2, with a tentative D call TRBD2 (5 bases). Trimming took off 7 bases at V and 6 bases at J, with 18 bases between the two ends. CDR3 length: 15 residues. The germline CDR1 and CDR2 sequences are LNHDA and SQIVND (reference sequence). Here the CDR3 reads CASTTRAGFPGELFF. The CDR3 DNA follows: TGTGCCAGTACCACTAGGGCGGGCTTCCCCGGGGAGCTGTTTTTT.

This sequence joins TRBV28 and TRBJ2-5; 12 nucleotides align to TRBD2. V lost 9 bases, J lost 2 bases, and 1 base stayed unmatched. The V gene's germline CDR1 is MDHEN and CDR2 SYDVKM. The length of the CDR3 is 13 residues. The CDR3 is CASTSGGQETQYF. The CDR3 DNA reads TGTGCCAGTACTAGCGGGGGGCAAGAGACCCAGTACTTC.

V gene TRBV7-9 combines with J gene TRBJ1-6, with 8 nucleotides matching TRBD1. In germline, CDR1 is SEHNR, CDR2 FQNEAQ (reference sequence). This CDR3 spans 15 amino acids. After removal of 1 base from V and 7 bases from J, the junction contained 3 bases not matched to a gene. CDR3 protein: CASSLGTGSNSPLHF. The DNA of the CDR3 is TGTGCCAGCAGCTTAGGGACAGGGAGCAATTCACCCCTCCACTTT.

The J gene is TRBJ1-5, the V gene TRBV30; TRBD1 aligns across 7 bases. In germline, CDR1 is GTSNPN, CDR2 SVGIG (reference sequence). The CDR3 sequence is 15 residues long. V gave up 1 base and J gave up 3 bases; unmatched junction bases: 6. The CDR3 nucleotides are TGTGCCTGGAGTGCAAAGACAGGGTTCAATCAGCCCCAGCATTTT. This sequence encodes CAWSAKTGFNQPQHF. The whole variable domain, filled in from reference TRBV30 and TRBJ1-5, reads SQTIHQWPATLVQPVGSPLSLECTVEGTSNPNLYWYRQAAGRGLQLLFYSVGIGQISSEVPQNLSASRPQDRQFILSSKKLLLSDSGFYLCAWSAKTGFNQPQHFGDGTRLSIL.

V is TRBV4-1 and J is TRBJ1-6, with D possibly being TRBD1 (5 bases). CDR1 and CDR2 (germline): MGHRA, YSYEKL. With 3 bases removed from V and 9 bases from J, the gap between germline ends came to 12 bases. The length of the CDR3 is 14 residues. The CDR3 nucleotides read TGCGCCAGCAGCCAGAAGACAGACGCTTCACCCCTCCACTTT. Translating it yields CASSQKTDASPLHF.

J is TRBJ2-7 and V is TRBV4-1; D possibly corresponds to TRBD2 (6 bases). CDR1 is MGHRA and CDR2 is YSYEKL in the germline V gene. V was cut by 1 base and J by 7 bases, with 20 bases left in between. The CDR3 runs to 16 residues. CDR3 nucleotides: TGCGCCAGCAGCCAAGTAATCTGGGGGGAGAGGATGGAGCAGTACTTC. Its translation is CASSQVIWGERMEQYF.

The V and J genes are TRBV11-3 and TRBJ2-1; 8 nucleotides align to TRBD2. V shed 3 bases and J 5 bases; nucleotides not matched to a gene: 6. The germline gives CDR1 SGHNT, CDR2 YENEEA. CDR3 length: 15 residues. The CDR3 region has the DNA TGTGCCAGCAGCTTTGGACTAGCCGGGAACAATGAGCAGTTCTTC. The encoded protein is CASSFGLAGNNEQFF.

This sequence joins TRBV11-2 and TRBJ2-5, with 7 bases lining up with TRBD1. The CDR3 sequence is 17 residues long. With 4 bases clipped from V and 4 bases from J, the junction kept 15 bases outside the gene matches. Germline V CDR1 and CDR2: SGHAT, FQNNGV. In DNA, the CDR3 is TGTGCCAGCAGCTCTGGGGGATGGACAGGCGGCCGAGAGACCCAGTACTTC. Protein product: CASSSGGWTGGRETQYF.

J is TRBJ2-2 and V is TRBV3-1 (or the pseudogene TRBV3-2); D may be TRBD2 (5 bases). V was pared by 0 bases and J by 4 bases, with 9 bases between. CDR1 is LGHDT and CDR2 is YNNKEL in the germline V gene (reference sequence). The CDR3 length is 15 residues. CDR3 in DNA: TGTGCCAGCAGCCAAGATCATGGACTCACCGGGGAGCTGTTTTTT. Its translation: CASSQDHGLTGELFF.

The chain combines TRBV6-5 with TRBJ2-3; perhaps TRBD2 as D (5 bases). Trimming cost V 7 bases and J 5 bases, with 16 bases left between them. This CDR3 is 14 amino acids long. The V gene's germline CDR1 is MNHEY and CDR2 SVGAGI. The CDR3 nucleotides are TGTGCCAGCACCTCGGGAAGGGTTCGAGATACGCAGTATTTT. Its protein is CASTSGRVRDTQYF.

This rearrangement joins TRBV7-2 to TRBJ2-7, with TRBD2 identical over 11 bases. V shed 5 bases and J 0 bases; nucleotides not matched to a gene: 6. Germline loops: CDR1 SGHTA, CDR2 FQGNSA. The CDR3 runs 16 residues. This chain's CDR3 is CASSPLTSGASYEQYF. Here the CDR3 DNA reads TGTGCCAGCAGCCCCTTGACTAGCGGGGCCTCCTACGAGCAGTACTTC. Looking up the rest from reference TRBV7-2 and TRBJ2-7 gives the full variable domain: GAGVSQSPSNKVTEKGKDVELRCDPISGHTALYWYRQSLGQGLEFLIYFQGNSAPDKSGLPSDRFSAERTGGSVSTLTIQRTQQEDSAVYLCASSPLTSGASYEQYFGPGTRLTVT.

The V call is TRBV5-1, the J call TRBJ2-3; 10 bases map to TRBD2. The CDR3 has 16 residues. From germline, CDR1 is SGHRS and CDR2 YFSETQ. The V and J ends lost 7 bases and 1 base, in that order; junction bases with no gene match: 9. The CDR3 DNA is TGCGCCAGCTCTCCGGGACTAGCGTGGGGCACAGATACGCAGTATTTT. Amino acid sequence: CASSPGLAWGTDTQYF.

V and J are TRBV18 and TRBJ2-5; 8 positions match TRBD1. The junction had 6 bases not matched to a gene; V was cut back by 5 bases and J by 4 bases. The length of the CDR3 is 14 residues. Germline loops: CDR1 KGHSH, CDR2 LQKENI. The CDR3 region is CASSSDRAGETQYF. The CDR3 region has the DNA TGTGCCAGCTCATCGGACAGGGCCGGAGAGACCCAGTACTTC.

The V gene is TRBV7-2, the J gene TRBJ2-1, with 8 bases fitting TRBD1. The germline gives CDR1 SGHTA, CDR2 FQGNSA. The trim removed 3 bases at V and 7 bases at J, leaving 8 bases unmatched. This CDR3 has 15 amino acids. In DNA, the CDR3 is TGTGCCAGCAGCTTGGGCCGGACAGGGAGGAATGAGCAGTTCTTC. Its protein is CASSLGRTGRNEQFF.

The CDR3 DNA reads as TGTGCCAGCAGCAGCCTCGGGTACGGTGGCTACACCTTC. It is translated as CASSSLGYGGYTF. This chain links TRBV5-6 with TRBJ1-2; D uncertain. Trimming took off 4 bases at V and 7 bases at J, with 14 bases between the two ends. Per the germline V gene, CDR1 is SGHDT and CDR2 is YYEEEE. The CDR3 consists of 13 residues. The full variable domain, rest sourced from reference TRBV5-6 and TRBJ1-2, is DAGVTQSPTHLIKTRGQQVTLRCSPKSGHDTVSWYQQALGQGPQFIFQYYEEEERQRGNFPDRFSGHQFPNYSSELNVNALLLGDSALYLCASSSLGYGGYTFGSGTRLTVV.

The chain has TRBV27 and TRBJ2-1; 9 bases match TRBD2. The V gene's germline CDR1 is MNHEY and CDR2 SMNVEV (reference sequence). The CDR3 spans 18 residues. Trimming removed 8 bases from V and 2 bases from J; junction bases left unmatched: 16. The CDR3 coding sequence is TGTGCCAGCGCCCTCAGCCTGGGACTAGCACCCCCCTACAATGAGCAGTTCTTC. It is translated as CASALSLGLAPPYNEQFF.

This chain uses TRBV3-1 (or the pseudogene TRBV3-2) with TRBJ2-5; tentatively, D is TRBD2 (5 bases). Germline V gene sequence: CDR1 LGHDT, CDR2 YNNKEL (reference sequence). V dropped 0 bases and J dropped 6 bases, with 11 bases sitting between them. This CDR3 spans 14 amino acids. CDR3 residues: CASSQEVPGKTQYF. CDR3 in DNA: TGTGCCAGCAGCCAAGAAGTTCCGGGAAAGACCCAGTACTTC.

J is TRBJ2-5 and V is TRBV19; no firm D call. This CDR3 has 12 residues. CDR1 is LNHDA, CDR2 SQIVND, per germline (reference sequence). V gave up 7 bases and J gave up 1 base, with 7 bases separating them. Here the CDR3 DNA reads TGTGCCAGTACGGGTCGCCAAGAGACCCAGTACTTC. It translates to CASTGRQETQYF.

This clone has only one observation. V gene TRBV15 combines with J gene TRBJ1-3, with a tentative D call TRBD1 (5 bases). CDR1 is LNHNV and CDR2 is YYDKDF in the germline V gene (reference sequence). Deletions cut 0 bases from V and 1 base from J, with 13 bases between. The CDR3 is 17 amino acids. CDR3 residues: CATSRDLPDTSGNTIYF. Written as DNA, the CDR3 is TGTGCCACCAGCAGAGATTTACCGGACACTTCTGGAAACACCATATATTTT. Full variable domain (outside the CDR3, taken from reference TRBV15 and TRBJ1-3): DAMVIQNPRYQVTQFGKPVTLSCSQTLNHNVMYWYQQKSSQAPKLLFHYYDKDFNNEADTPDNFQSRRPNTSFCFLDIRSPGLGDTAMYLCATSRDLPDTSGNTIYFGEGSWLTVV.